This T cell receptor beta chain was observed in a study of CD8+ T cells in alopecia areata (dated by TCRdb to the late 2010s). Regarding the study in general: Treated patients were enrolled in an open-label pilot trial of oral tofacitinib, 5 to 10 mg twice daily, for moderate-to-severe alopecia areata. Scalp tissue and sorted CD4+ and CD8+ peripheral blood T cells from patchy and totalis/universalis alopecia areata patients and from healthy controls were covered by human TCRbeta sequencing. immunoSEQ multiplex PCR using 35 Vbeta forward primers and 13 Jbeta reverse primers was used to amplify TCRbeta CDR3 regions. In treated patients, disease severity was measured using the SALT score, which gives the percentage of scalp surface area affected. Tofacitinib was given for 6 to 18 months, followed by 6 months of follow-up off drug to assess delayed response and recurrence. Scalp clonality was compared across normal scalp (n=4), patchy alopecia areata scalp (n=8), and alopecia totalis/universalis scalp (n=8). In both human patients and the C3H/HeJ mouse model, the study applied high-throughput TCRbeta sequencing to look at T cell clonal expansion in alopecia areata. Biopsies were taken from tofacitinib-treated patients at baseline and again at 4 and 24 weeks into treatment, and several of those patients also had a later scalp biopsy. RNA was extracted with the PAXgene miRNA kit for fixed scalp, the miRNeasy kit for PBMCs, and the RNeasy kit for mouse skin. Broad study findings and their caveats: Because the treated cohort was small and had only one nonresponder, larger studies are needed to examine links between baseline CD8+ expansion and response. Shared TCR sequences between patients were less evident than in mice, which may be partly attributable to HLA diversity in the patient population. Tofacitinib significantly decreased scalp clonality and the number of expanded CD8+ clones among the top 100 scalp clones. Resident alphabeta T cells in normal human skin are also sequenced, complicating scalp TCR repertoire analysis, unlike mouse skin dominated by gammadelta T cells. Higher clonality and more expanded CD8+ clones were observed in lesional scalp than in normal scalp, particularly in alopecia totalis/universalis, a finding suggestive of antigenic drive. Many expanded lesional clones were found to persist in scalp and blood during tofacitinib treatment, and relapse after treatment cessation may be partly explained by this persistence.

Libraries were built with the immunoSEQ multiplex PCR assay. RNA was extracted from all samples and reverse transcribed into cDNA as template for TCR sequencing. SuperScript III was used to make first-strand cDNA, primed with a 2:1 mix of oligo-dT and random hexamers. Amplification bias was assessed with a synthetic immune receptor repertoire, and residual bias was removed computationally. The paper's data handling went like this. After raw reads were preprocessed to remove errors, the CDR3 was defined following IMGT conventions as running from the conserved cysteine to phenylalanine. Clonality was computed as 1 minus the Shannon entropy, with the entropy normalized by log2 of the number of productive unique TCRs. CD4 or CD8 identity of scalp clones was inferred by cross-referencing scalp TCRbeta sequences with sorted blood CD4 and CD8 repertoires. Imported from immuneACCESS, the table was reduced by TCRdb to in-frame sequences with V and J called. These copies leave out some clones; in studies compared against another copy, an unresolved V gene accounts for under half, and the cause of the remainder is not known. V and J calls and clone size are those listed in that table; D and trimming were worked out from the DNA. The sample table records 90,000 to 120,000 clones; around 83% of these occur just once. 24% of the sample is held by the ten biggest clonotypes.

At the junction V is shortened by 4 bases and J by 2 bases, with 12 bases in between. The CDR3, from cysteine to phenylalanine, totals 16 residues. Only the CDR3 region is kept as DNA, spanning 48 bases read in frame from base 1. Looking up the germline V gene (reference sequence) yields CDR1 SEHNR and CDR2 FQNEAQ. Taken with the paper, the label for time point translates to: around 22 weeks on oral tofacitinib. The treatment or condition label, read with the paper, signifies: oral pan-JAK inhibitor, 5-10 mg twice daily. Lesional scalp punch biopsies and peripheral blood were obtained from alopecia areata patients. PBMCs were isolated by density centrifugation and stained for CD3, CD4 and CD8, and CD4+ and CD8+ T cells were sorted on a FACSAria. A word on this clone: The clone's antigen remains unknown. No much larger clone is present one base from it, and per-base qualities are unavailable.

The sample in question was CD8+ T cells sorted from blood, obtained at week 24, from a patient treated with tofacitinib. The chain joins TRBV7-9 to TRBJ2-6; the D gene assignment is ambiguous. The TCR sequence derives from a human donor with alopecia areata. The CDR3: CASSYFSGTGANVLTF. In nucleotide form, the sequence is TGTGCCAGCAGCTATTTCTCCGGCACTGGGGCCAACGTCCTGACTTTC.